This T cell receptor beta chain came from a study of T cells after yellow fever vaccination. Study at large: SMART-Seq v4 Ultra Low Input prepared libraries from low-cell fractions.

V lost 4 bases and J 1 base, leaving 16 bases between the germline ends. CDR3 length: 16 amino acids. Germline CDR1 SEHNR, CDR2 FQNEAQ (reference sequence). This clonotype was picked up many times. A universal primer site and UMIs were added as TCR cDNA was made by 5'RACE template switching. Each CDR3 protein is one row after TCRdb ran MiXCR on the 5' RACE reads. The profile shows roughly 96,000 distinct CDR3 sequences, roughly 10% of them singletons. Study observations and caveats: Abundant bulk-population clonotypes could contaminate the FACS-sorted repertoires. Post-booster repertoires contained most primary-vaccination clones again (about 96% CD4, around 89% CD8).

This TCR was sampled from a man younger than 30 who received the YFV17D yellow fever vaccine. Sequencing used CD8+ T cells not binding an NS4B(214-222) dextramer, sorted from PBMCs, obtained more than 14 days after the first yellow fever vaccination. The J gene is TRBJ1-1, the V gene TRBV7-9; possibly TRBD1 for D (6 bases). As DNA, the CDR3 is TGTGCCAGCAGCTCCACCGGGGGGGCGGGGAACACTGAAGCTTTCTTT. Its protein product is CASSSTGGAGNTEAFF. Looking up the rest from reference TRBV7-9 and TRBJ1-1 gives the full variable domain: DTGVSQNPRHKITKRGQNVTFRCDPISEHNRLYWYRQTLGQGPEFLTYFQNEAQLEKSRLLSDRFSAERPKGSFSTLEIQRTEQGDSAMYLCASSSTGGAGNTEAFFGQGTRLTVV.